Included here is one TCR beta chain sequence, with context. Its antigen is currently unknown. These data belong to a study of glioma-infiltrating T cells. Study-wide findings and caveats: Very few CDR3 sequences were shared between tissue and blood.

Germline V gene sequence: CDR1 SEHNR, CDR2 FQNEAQ (reference sequence). The CDR3 contains 13 residues. V was shortened by 1 base and J by 5 bases, with 8 bases between the two germline ends. The iRepertoire nested amplicon-rescue multiplex PCR amplified TCR alpha and beta CDR3s from RNA. Tissue mRNA or PBMC total RNA, roughly 100-400 ng, went into one-step reverse transcription and amplification. In TCRdb, the multiplex PCR reads were re-called with MiXCR into one record per CDR3 protein. The sample has around 100,000 distinct CDR3 sequences, about 28% seen once. This sequence joins TRBV7-9 and TRBJ2-5; D call uncertain. The sample consisted of glioma tissue, nonneoplastic brain tissue, or PBMCs (not recorded which). The receptor comes from a human donor with low-grade glioma or glioblastoma, undergoing nonglioma brain surgery, or in good health (not recorded which). CDR3: CASSLDPVETQYF. Written as DNA, the CDR3 is TGTGCCAGCAGCTTAGACCCCGTGGAGACCCAGTACTTC.